The 23 T cell receptor beta chains below come from one sample, sequenced in a study of T-cell reconstitution after alpha-beta-depleted transplantation in children. Construction of the TCRbeta library involved unique molecular identifiers. TCRdb fed the PCR reads into MiXCR, producing one record per CDR3 protein. This sample has roughly 490,000 distinct CDR3 sequences, with roughly an eighth found just once. Here the sequenced sample was PBMCs, mostly from graft donor cells, taken 180 days after TCRalphabeta/CD19-depleted stem cell transplant. The receptor source for this set is a female patient aged 2-10 years who had a stem cell transplant for aplastic anemia, so the T cells may come from the graft donor.

This clonotype was counted between two and nine times. The V gene is TRBV20-1, the J gene TRBJ2-1; D ambiguous. Germline-derived CDR1 and CDR2 are DFQATT and SNEGSKA (reference sequence). The CDR3 runs 14 residues. Trimming removed 3 bases from V and 1 base from J, with 10 bases in between. CDR3 residues: CSARESSSYNEQFF. For the CDR3, the DNA is TGCAGTGCTAGGGAGAGTAGTTCCTACAATGAGCAGTTCTTC.

V is TRBV4-3 and J is TRBJ2-1; tentative D call: TRBD1 (6 bases). The V and J ends lost 3 bases and 5 bases respectively, with 20 bases between them. CDR3 length: 17 amino acids. Germline values: CDR1 LGHNA, CDR2 YSLEER. This chain's CDR3 is CASSQLLGGLQNNEQFF. The CDR3 DNA is TGCGCCAGCAGCCAGTTATTAGGGGGATTACAAAACAATGAGCAGTTCTTC.

The chain is built from TRBV7-8 and TRBJ2-1; D may be TRBD2 (6 bases). The V gene's germline CDR1 is SGHVS and CDR2 FQNEAQ. Trimming shortened V by 7 bases and J by 0 bases, and 13 bases separated the two germline ends. This CDR3 comprises 15 residues. The CDR3 reads CASTPWRDSYNEQFF. DNA for the CDR3: TGTGCCAGCACCCCCTGGCGGGACTCCTACAATGAGCAGTTCTTC.

The V and J genes are TRBV27 and TRBJ2-1; no definite D call. Trimming removed 9 bases from V and 5 bases from J, with 35 bases in between. Germline CDR1 is MNHEY and CDR2 is SMNVEV (reference sequence). The length of the CDR3 is 20 residues. The CDR3 bases are TGTGCCAGAATAGGTGACTGGGAAGGAAAGGCTATTACGGTTCACAATGAGCAGTTCTTC. It yields the protein CARIGDWEGKAITVHNEQFF.

The chain joins TRBV4-3 to TRBJ2-7, with D perhaps matching TRBD1 or TRBD2 (5 bases each). In germline, CDR1 is LGHNA, CDR2 YSLEER. Trimming stripped 2 bases from V and 3 bases from J, with 23 bases between. The CDR3 loop spans 18 amino acids. CDR3 sequence (DNA): TGCGCCAGCAGCCAAAGGGCTACGGCGGAGGTGACAGACTACGAGCAGTACTTC. It translates to CASSQRATAEVTDYEQYF.

This clonotype was found a few times. V is TRBV4-3 and J is TRBJ1-1; D may be TRBD1 (5 bases). In germline, CDR1 is LGHNA, CDR2 YSLEER. The CDR3 spans 17 residues. The V end lost 0 bases, the J end lost 2 bases, and 16 bases lay between the germline ends. The CDR3, as DNA: TGCGCCAGCAGCCAAGATAATCGTAGGGGTCTTAACACTGAAGCTTTCTTT. It is translated as CASSQDNRRGLNTEAFF.

The rearrangement joins TRBV20-1 to TRBJ2-5; TRBD2 is a possible D gene (6 bases). The CDR3 covers 16 residues. Trimming removed 5 bases from V and 1 base from J, with 20 bases in between. The germline CDR1 and CDR2 sequences are DFQATT and SNEGSKA (reference sequence). CDR3 protein: CSAELELAEGQETQYF. The CDR3 nucleotides are TGCAGTGCTGAACTTGAATTAGCGGAGGGCCAAGAGACCCAGTACTTC.

This chain connects TRBV6-5 to TRBJ1-6, with D possibly matching TRBD1 (6 bases). Germline values: CDR1 MNHEY, CDR2 SVGAGI. V shed 2 bases and J shed 8 bases, with 19 bases lying between them. CDR3 size: 17 residues. In DNA, the CDR3 is TGTGCCAGCAGTTACACCTCAGGGGAATATTGGGATTCACCCCTCCACTTT. This codes for CASSYTSGEYWDSPLHF.

The chain has TRBV24-1 and TRBJ2-5; D is tentatively TRBD1 or TRBD2 (5 bases each). The CDR3 totals 14 residues. In germline, CDR1 is KGHDR, CDR2 SFDVKD. V was clipped by 3 bases and J by 3 bases, with 10 bases between them. For the CDR3, the DNA is TGTGCCACCAGTGATCCGGGGACGGAAGAGACCCAGTACTTC. The encoded protein is CATSDPGTEETQYF.

The rearrangement uses TRBV5-1 and TRBJ2-4, with unresolved D. CDR3 size: 17 residues. V lost 4 bases and J 0 bases, leaving 17 bases between the germline ends. Germline assignment: CDR1 SGHRS and CDR2 YFSETQ. In nucleotides, the CDR3 is TGCGCCAGCAGCCCGTTAGGGTACCCACTAGCCAAAAACATTCAGTACTTC. It translates to CASSPLGYPLAKNIQYF. Supplemented by reference TRBV5-1 and TRBJ2-4, the full variable domain reads KAGVTQTPRYLIKTRGQQVTLSCSPISGHRSVSWYQQTPGQGLQFLFEYFSETQRNKGNFPGRFSGRQFSNSRSEMNVSTLELGDSALYLCASSPLGYPLAKNIQYFGAGTRLSVL.

This clonotype came up a few times. The chain uses TRBV6-2 or TRBV6-3 and TRBJ2-6; no definite D call. The CDR3 is 16 amino acids. V was cut by 2 bases and J by 0 bases, with 8 bases left in between. Germline CDR1 MNHEY, CDR2 SVGEGT. CDR3 nucleotide sequence: TGTGCCAGCAGTTACATCTCGAGCTCTGGGGCCAACGTCCTGACTTTC. It translates to CASSYISSSGANVLTF.

The rearrangement joins TRBV6-2 or TRBV6-3 to TRBJ1-2, with D possibly matching TRBD1 (6 bases). The CDR3 contains 13 residues. CDR1 is MNHEY, CDR2 SVGEGT, per germline. Deletions cut 4 bases from V and 8 bases from J, with 14 bases between. The CDR3 spells CASSFGQSGGYTF. The DNA of the CDR3 is TGTGCCAGCAGTTTCGGACAGTCCGGGGGCTACACCTTC.

This clonotype was detected only a few times. This sequence joins TRBV7-3 and TRBJ2-3; TRBD1 matches 9 bases. Trimming cost V 4 bases and J 3 bases; bases outside gene matches: 5. This CDR3 spans 15 amino acids. The germline V gene encodes CDR1 SGHTA and CDR2 FQGTGA. Written as DNA, the CDR3 is TGTGCCAGCAGCTCCGGGACAGGGAGAACAGATACGCAGTATTTT. This encodes CASSSGTGRTDTQYF.

This clonotype was counted many times. The chain carries TRBV6-5 and TRBJ2-1; 9 nucleotides agree with TRBD2. Germline CDR1 and CDR2: MNHEY and SVGAGI. V was pared by 3 bases and J by 2 bases, with 5 bases of the junction left unmatched. This CDR3 is 16 amino acids long. The DNA for the CDR3 is TGTGCCAGCAGTTATCGGCTAGCGGGAACCTACAATGAGCAGTTCTTC. Its translation: CASSYRLAGTYNEQFF.

This clonotype was counted a few times. J is TRBJ2-7 and V is TRBV7-2; 9 bases map to TRBD1. The germline gives CDR1 SGHTA, CDR2 FQGNSA. The ends lost 5 bases at V and 2 bases at J; junction bases unmatched: 10. There are 16 residues in the CDR3. The DNA for the CDR3 is TGTGCCAGCAGCGCAAAGACAGGGGGTAACCCCTACGAGCAGTACTTC. Translated, it gives CASSAKTGGNPYEQYF. Based on the CDR3 plus reference TRBV7-2 and TRBJ2-7, the full variable domain is GAGVSQSPSNKVTEKGKDVELRCDPISGHTALYWYRQSLGQGLEFLIYFQGNSAPDKSGLPSDRFSAERTGGSVSTLTIQRTQQEDSAVYLCASSAKTGGNPYEQYFGPGTRLTVT.

This clonotype has ten or more counts. The genes are TRBV12-3 or TRBV12-4 and TRBJ1-5, with 7 bases fitting TRBD1. The ends lost 2 bases at V and 7 bases at J; junction bases unmatched: 2. CDR3 length: 13 amino acids. CDR3 residues: CASSLKTGQPQHF. CDR3 coding DNA: TGTGCCAGCAGTTTAAAGACAGGGCAGCCCCAGCATTTT.

This clonotype has ten or more counts. The chain uses TRBV12-3 or TRBV12-4 and TRBJ2-7; TRBD2 matches at 9 bases. CDR3 length equals 15 residues. V lost 1 base, J lost 3 bases, and 4 bases stayed unmatched. As DNA, the CDR3 is TGTGCCAGCAGTTTAGGAGGCGGGAGGGGCTACGAGCAGTACTTC. It is translated as CASSLGGGRGYEQYF.

This clonotype turned up a few times. The rearrangement joins TRBV15 to TRBJ2-7; 9 positions agree with TRBD2. Trimming took 3 bases from V and 4 from J; bases not matched to a gene: 4. The germline CDR1 and CDR2 sequences are LNHNV and YYDKDF (reference sequence). The CDR3 contains 14 residues. CDR3 loop: CATSRGAGGYEQYV. Written as DNA, the CDR3 is TGTGCCACCAGCAGGGGAGCGGGAGGTTACGAGCAGTACGTC.

The CDR3 nucleotides are TGTGCCAGCTCACGGGTGGCGTGGGGGCGAGGGAACACTGAAGCTTTCTTT. Its translation is CASSRVAWGRGNTEAFF. J is TRBJ1-1 and V is TRBV18, with a weak D call TRBD1 (6 bases). The germline V gene encodes CDR1 KGHSH and CDR2 LQKENI. Trimming left V 4 bases short and J 1 base short, with 19 bases between. The CDR3 is 17 residues long.

The chain combines TRBV20-1 with TRBJ1-1, with D tentatively TRBD1 (5 bases). The V gene's germline CDR1 is DFQATT and CDR2 SNEGSKA (reference sequence). This CDR3 is 15 amino acids long. V dropped 0 bases and J dropped 1 base, with 12 bases sitting between them. The CDR3: CSARDSGRANTEAFF. The CDR3 nucleotides read TGCAGTGCTAGAGACTCGGGCAGGGCGAACACTGAAGCTTTCTTT.

This clonotype was counted many times. The genes are TRBV29-1 and TRBJ1-4; no definite D call. The V gene's germline CDR1 is SQVTM and CDR2 ANQGSEA. V lost 0 bases and J 8 bases, leaving 13 bases between the germline ends. This CDR3 region has 14 residues. CDR3 nucleotide sequence: TGCAGCGTTGAAGATTTCGGGGTTTCGGAAAAACTGTTTTTT. Protein sequence: CSVEDFGVSEKLFF.

Ten or more counts support this clonotype. V is TRBV7-2 and J is TRBJ2-1; 13 bases match TRBD2. J was trimmed by 7 bases and V by 5 bases; bases with no gene match: 8. Germline-derived CDR1 and CDR2 are SGHTA and FQGNSA. The CDR3 is made up of 16 amino acids. The CDR3 is CASSPGLAGAGNEQFF. DNA of the CDR3: TGTGCCAGCAGCCCTGGACTAGCGGGAGCCGGAAATGAGCAGTTCTTC.

This clonotype was counted many times. The gene calls are TRBV28 and TRBJ2-3; D not certain. Deletions cut 1 base from V and 4 bases from J, with 3 bases between. Germline V gene lookup returns CDR1 MDHEN and CDR2 SYDVKM. The CDR3 is 12 residues long. In DNA, the CDR3 is TGTGCCAGCAGTTTATTCCCAGATACGCAGTATTTT. Residues: CASSLFPDTQYF.